The clone carrying this T cell receptor beta chain was seen a handful of times. No antigen is known for it. The data were obtained in a study of cytomegalovirus exposure and HLA in healthy donors. The study, taken as a whole, reports: 15,000 to 20,000 TCR beta sequences were associated with HLA alleles at 0.05 false discovery rate in a later analysis. A later analysis showed HLA-associated TCR beta chains outstripping equally common others in clonal expansion. While the bulk of TCR sequences proved rare, some public TCRs turned up in many donors. Per a prior analysis, the majority of TCR beta V segments were productive roughly 90% or roughly 30% of the time.

The PCR used 60 Vbeta and 13 Jbeta primers. Some clones are missing from TCRdb's copy, which holds only in-frame ones; the method was immunoSEQ multiplex PCR. The profile shows more than 110,000 clones, around 9.7% of them singletons. The CDR3 covers 15 residues. Per the germline V gene, CDR1 is MDHEN and CDR2 is SYDVKM. J was trimmed by 0 bases and V by 5 bases; bases with no gene match: 5. The V and J genes are TRBV28 and TRBJ1-1; 8 nucleotides line up with TRBD1. This sequence originates from a man in his forties or fifties in good health and CMV-seronegative. The specimen sequenced was PBMCs. The CDR3 coding sequence is TGTGCCAGCAGTCCACACAGGGGGATGAACACTGAAGCTTTCTTT. Its translation is CASSPHRGMNTEAFF. The entire variable domain, with the rest obtained from reference TRBV28 and TRBJ1-1, is as follows: DVKVTQSSRYLVKRTGEKVFLECVQDMDHENMFWYRQDPGLGLRLIYFSYDVKMKEKGDIPEGYSVSREKKERFSLILESASTNQTSMYLCASSPHRGMNTEAFFGQGTRLTVV.